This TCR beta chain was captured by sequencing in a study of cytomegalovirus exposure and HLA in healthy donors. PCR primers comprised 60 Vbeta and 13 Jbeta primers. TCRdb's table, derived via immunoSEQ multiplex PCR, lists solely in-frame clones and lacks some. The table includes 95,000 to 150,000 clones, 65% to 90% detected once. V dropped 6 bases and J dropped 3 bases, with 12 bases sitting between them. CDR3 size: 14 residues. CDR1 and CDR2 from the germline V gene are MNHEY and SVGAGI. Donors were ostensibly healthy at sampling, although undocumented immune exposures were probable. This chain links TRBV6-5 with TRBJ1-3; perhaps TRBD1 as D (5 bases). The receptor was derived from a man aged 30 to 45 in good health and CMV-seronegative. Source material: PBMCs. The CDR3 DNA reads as TGTGCCAGCAGCACCGGGGGTGATGGAAACACCATATATTTT. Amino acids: CASSTGGDGNTIYF.